The next 26 T cell receptor beta chains were all read from a single sample in a study of T-cell reconstitution after alpha-beta-depleted transplantation in children. Preparation of the TCRbeta library used unique molecular identifiers. TCRdb re-derived calls from the PCR reads in MiXCR, one entry per CDR3 protein. The data hold 800,000 to 1,000,000 distinct CDR3 sequences, with under 30% observed a single time. Material: PBMCs, mostly from graft donor cells, obtained 360 days after TCRalphabeta/CD19-depleted stem cell transplant. Receptor source: a boy under two years old who had a stem cell transplant for SCID, so the T cells may come from the graft donor.

The rearrangement uses TRBV3-1 and TRBJ2-1, with TRBD1 matching 9 bases. V was clipped by 4 bases and J by 5 bases; unmatched bases: 6. CDR1 is LGHDT and CDR2 is YNNKEL in the germline V gene (reference sequence). The CDR3 loop spans 15 amino acids. CDR3: CASSLAGTGHNEQFF. The DNA for the CDR3 is TGTGCCAGCAGCCTAGCAGGGACAGGGCACAATGAGCAGTTCTTC.

This clonotype was detected a few times. This chain connects TRBV6-2 or TRBV6-3 to TRBJ2-7; D not resolved. This CDR3 spans 14 amino acids. CDR1 MNHEY and CDR2 SVGEGT come from the germline V gene. V gave up 2 bases and J gave up 0 bases, with 8 bases separating them. The CDR3 coding sequence is TGTGCCAGCAGTTACGGGCCGTCCTCCTACGAGCAGTACTTC. It yields the protein CASSYGPSSYEQYF.

In this sample, this clonotype turned up a few times. This chain connects TRBV7-3 to TRBJ2-5; 9 bases agree with TRBD2. The CDR3 spans 15 residues. J gave up 7 bases and V 1 base, and 7 bases lay outside the gene matches. Germline V gene sequence: CDR1 SGHTA, CDR2 FQGTGA. CDR3 loop: CASSLSPGLASTQYF. The CDR3 region has the DNA TGTGCCAGCAGCTTAAGTCCGGGACTAGCCTCGACCCAGTACTTC.

The chain couples TRBV19 to TRBJ2-7; the D gene could be TRBD1 or TRBD2 (5 bases each). CDR3 length: 16 amino acids. V was shortened by 5 bases and J by 3 bases, with 20 bases between the two germline ends. Per germline, CDR1 LNHDA and CDR2 SQIVND (reference sequence). CDR3 sequence (DNA): TGTGCCAGTAGTTCATCCGTGGGACCCGATGGCTACGAGCAGTACTTC. This translates into CASSSSVGPDGYEQYF.

The chain is built from TRBV30 and TRBJ2-7; 7 nucleotides line up with TRBD1. The CDR3 is 15 residues long. Unmatched junction bases numbered 13, after V lost 5 bases and J lost 3 bases. Germline CDR1 is GTSNPN and CDR2 is SVGIG (reference sequence). The CDR3 DNA reads TGTGCCTGGGACGGATCCGGGACAGCGTACTACGAGCAGTACTTC. Amino acids: CAWDGSGTAYYEQYF.

This clonotype has only a few counts. The chain has TRBV7-2 and TRBJ1-4; no reliable D call. Trimming stripped 5 bases from V and 0 bases from J, with 10 bases between. The germline V gene encodes CDR1 SGHTA and CDR2 FQGNSA. The CDR3 length is 15 residues. CDR3 loop: CASSPQYATNEKLFF. The CDR3 DNA sequence: TGTGCCAGCAGCCCCCAGTATGCAACTAATGAAAAACTGTTTTTT.

This clonotype was counted ten times or more. This chain links TRBV4-1 with TRBJ1-1; D gene ambiguous. CDR3 length equals 13 residues. CDR1 and CDR2 (germline): MGHRA, YSYEKL. V was cut by 5 bases and J by 4 bases, with 11 bases left in between. Written as DNA, the CDR3 is TGCGCCAGCAGCAACCTCCGTCGCACTGAAGCTTTCTTT. Translating gives CASSNLRRTEAFF.

This chain connects TRBV12-5 to TRBJ1-5, with D unresolved. Germline V CDR1 and CDR2: LGHNT, FRNRAP. The CDR3 covers 17 residues. The ends were cut back, 0 bases at V and 5 bases at J, with 17 bases in the middle. The DNA of the CDR3 is TGTGCTAGTGGTTTGGTACTGGTGGACCCACCTGATCAGCCCCAGCATTTT. It is translated as CASGLVLVDPPDQPQHF.

This clonotype was seen a handful of times. V gene TRBV20-1 combines with J gene TRBJ2-7, with D possibly being TRBD1 (6 bases). The V gene lost 0 bases and the J gene lost 6 bases, with 15 bases spanning the gap. This CDR3 has 14 amino acids. Germline V CDR1 and CDR2: DFQATT, SNEGSKA (reference sequence). The CDR3 DNA reads as TGCAGTGCTAGAGAGGACAGAGCGTTGGGCGAGCAGTACTTC. It translates to CSAREDRALGEQYF.

Only a few counts were recorded for this clonotype. The chain recombines TRBV2 with TRBJ2-7, with 7 bases fitting TRBD1. Germline values: CDR1 SNHLY, CDR2 FYNNEI. J was trimmed by 3 bases and V by 4 bases; bases with no gene match: 6. The CDR3 has 14 amino acids. The CDR3 is CASSGDSAYYEQYF. CDR3 nucleotide sequence: TGTGCCAGCAGTGGGGACAGCGCTTACTACGAGCAGTACTTC.

This clonotype was found a few times. The chain couples TRBV27 to TRBJ2-4, with D perhaps being TRBD1 or TRBD2 (6 bases each). The CDR3 runs 13 residues. V gave up 8 bases and J gave up 7 bases, with 15 bases separating them. Germline loops: CDR1 MNHEY, CDR2 SMNVEV (reference sequence). The CDR3 DNA reads as TGTGCCAGCGCCCAAGGGGGGCAGAACATTCAGTACTTC. Translated: CASAQGGQNIQYF.

The V and J genes are TRBV6-6 and TRBJ2-7; D ambiguous. This CDR3 is 13 amino acids long. Germline V gene lookup returns CDR1 MNHNY and CDR2 SVGAGI (reference sequence). The V and J ends lost 5 bases and 3 bases respectively, with 11 bases between them. CDR3 coding DNA: TGTGCCAGCAGTCTAAACGACGGCTACGAGCAGTACTTC. Translating gives CASSLNDGYEQYF.

Only a few counts were recorded for this clonotype. The chain has TRBV12-3 or TRBV12-4 and TRBJ2-1; no reliable D call. CDR3 length: 14 residues. The V end lost 3 bases, the J end lost 7 bases, and 13 bases lay between the germline ends. The CDR3: CASSFRRSENEQFF. CDR3 bases: TGTGCCAGCAGTTTCAGGAGATCTGAGAATGAGCAGTTCTTC.

Only a few counts were recorded for this clonotype. The CDR3 is CASSDWGEETQYF. The CDR3 coding sequence is TGTGCCAGCAGCGACTGGGGGGAAGAGACCCAGTACTTC. This chain joins TRBV9 and TRBJ2-5, with D tentatively TRBD2 (6 bases). The CDR3 is 13 residues long. The germline V and J ends were trimmed by 3 bases and 3 bases, with 9 bases remaining between them. The germline gives CDR1 SGDLS, CDR2 YYNGEE.

V gene TRBV29-1 combines with J gene TRBJ2-5, with a tentative D call TRBD2 (6 bases). The CDR3 covers 13 residues. The germline V gene encodes CDR1 SQVTM and CDR2 ANQGSEA. Trimming removed 3 bases at V and 8 bases at J, with 16 bases between. DNA of the CDR3: TGCAGCGTTGAGGCTGGAGCGGGTGTTACCCAGTACTTC. Its protein is CSVEAGAGVTQYF.

The chain uses TRBV19 and TRBJ2-1; D is perhaps TRBD2 (6 bases). Trimming took off 3 bases at V and 9 bases at J, with 9 bases between the two ends. Germline CDR1 LNHDA, CDR2 SQIVND (reference sequence). This CDR3 is 12 amino acids long. The CDR3 spells CASSIGLSEQFF. The CDR3 DNA reads as TGTGCCAGTAGTATCGGACTAAGTGAGCAGTTCTTC.

The chain employs TRBV9 and TRBJ2-1; possible D gene TRBD1, 7 bases. The germline V and J ends were trimmed by 1 base and 4 bases, with 15 bases remaining between them. There are 16 residues in the CDR3. The germline CDR1 and CDR2 sequences are SGDLS and YYNGEE. CDR3 amino acids: CASSVIEGAGYNEQFF. In nucleotides, the CDR3 is TGTGCCAGCAGCGTAATAGAGGGGGCGGGATACAATGAGCAGTTCTTC.

V is TRBV3-1 and J is TRBJ2-3, with 10 bases fitting TRBD1. Per the germline V gene, CDR1 is LGHDT and CDR2 is YNNKEL (reference sequence). Trimming took 4 bases from V and 5 from J; bases not matched to a gene: 6. This CDR3 has 15 residues. The CDR3: CASSRRTGGVDTQYF. The CDR3, as DNA: TGTGCCAGCAGCCGTAGGACAGGGGGGGTAGATACGCAGTATTTT.

V and J are TRBV29-1 and TRBJ1-4; D possibly corresponds to TRBD1 (6 bases). The germline V gene encodes CDR1 SQVTM and CDR2 ANQGSEA. The CDR3 is made up of 15 amino acids. The V end lost 5 bases, the J end lost 6 bases, and 19 bases lay between the germline ends. CDR3 DNA: TGCAGCGTTACCCGCGGGGGGGGCGTGGATGAAAAACTGTTTTTT. Amino acid sequence: CSVTRGGGVDEKLFF.

Many counts were recorded for this clonotype. The V call is TRBV20-1, the J call TRBJ2-1; 9 bases are a match to TRBD2. Germline V gene data show CDR1 as DFQATT and CDR2 as SNEGSKA (reference sequence). V lost 3 bases and J lost 5; bases outside the gene matches: 5. The CDR3 extends over 14 amino acids. This CDR3 reads CSARGTSRDNEQFF. CDR3 coding DNA: TGCAGTGCTAGGGGGACTAGCCGAGACAATGAGCAGTTCTTC.

The chain recombines TRBV6-5 with TRBJ2-3; TRBD2 agrees at 7 bases. The CDR3 spans 11 residues. Germline values: CDR1 MNHEY, CDR2 SVGAGI. The V and J ends lost 10 bases and 10 bases, in that order; junction bases with no gene match: 8. DNA of the CDR3: TGTGCCACCCGGGGACTACACGCGCAGTATTTT. Amino acid sequence: CATRGLHAQYF.

The chain links TRBV20-1 to TRBJ2-2, with 9 positions matching TRBD1. There are 14 residues in the CDR3. Germline CDR1 DFQATT, CDR2 SNEGSKA (reference sequence). Trimming cost V 5 bases and J 4 bases; bases outside gene matches: 5. CDR3 in DNA: TGCAGTGCTGTGGGACAGGGATCCACCGGGGAGCTGTTTTTT. Translating it yields CSAVGQGSTGELFF.

The V gene is TRBV4-1, the J gene TRBJ2-1, with a weak D call TRBD1 (6 bases). With 1 base removed from V and 2 bases from J, the gap between germline ends came to 9 bases. Germline-derived CDR1 and CDR2 are MGHRA and YSYEKL. The CDR3 is 15 amino acids. This CDR3 is CASSQVGTPYNEQFF. The DNA of the CDR3 is TGCGCCAGCAGCCAAGTAGGGACACCCTACAATGAGCAGTTCTTC.

The chain combines TRBV9 with TRBJ2-3; 10 nucleotides align to TRBD2. The CDR3 has 15 residues. Germline V gives CDR1 SGDLS, CDR2 YYNGEE. V shed 0 bases and J 7 bases; nucleotides not matched to a gene: 5. The CDR3 sequence: CASSVGAGGHHTQYF. In DNA form, the CDR3 reads TGTGCCAGCAGCGTAGGAGCGGGGGGGCATCATACGCAGTATTTT.

The J gene is TRBJ2-3, the V gene TRBV28; 9 bases align to TRBD2. CDR1 is MDHEN and CDR2 is SYDVKM in the germline V gene. Trimming removed 7 bases from V and 0 bases from J; junction bases left unmatched: 5. The CDR3 extends over 15 amino acids. The CDR3 is CASILAGTSTDTQYF. CDR3 nucleotides: TGTGCCAGCATCCTAGCGGGGACTAGCACAGATACGCAGTATTTT.

This clonotype was observed a handful of times. The V and J genes are TRBV24-1 and TRBJ2-5; tentatively, D is TRBD2 (6 bases). V was pared by 2 bases and J by 6 bases, with 18 bases between. Per the germline V gene, CDR1 is KGHDR and CDR2 is SFDVKD. There are 16 residues in the CDR3. CDR3 sequence reads: CATSDSAAAAGKTQYF. DNA of the CDR3: TGTGCCACCAGTGATTCGGCGGCAGCGGCGGGGAAGACCCAGTACTTC.